This TCR beta chain emerged from a study of T cell responses to AZD1222 COVID-19 vaccine. General study points: Elevations in Spike-specific TCR breadth and depth followed administration of two AZD1222 doses. Mostly white British, mostly female donors; authors suggested clonal diversity may be underestimated. Unmutated regions of variants are reportedly targeted by nearly half of spike-specific TCRs.

Profiling relied on immunoSEQ multiplex PCR, and the TCRdb table lists in-frame clones only, not all of them. The profile shows 130,000 or so clones, approximately 92% of them singletons. This CDR3 is built from 14 residues. Trimming shortened V by 1 base and J by 1 base, and 8 bases separated the two germline ends. Germline V CDR1 and CDR2: SEHNR, FQNEAQ (reference sequence). As to this clone: The antigen remains undetermined.

The J gene is TRBJ2-7, the V gene TRBV7-9; D not resolved. The clonotype originates from an adult who received the MenACWY meningococcal vaccine as a control. Sequenced material: peripheral blood, taken 28 days after the second dose of the MenACWY control vaccine. This chain's CDR3 is CASSLDGSSYEQYF. The CDR3 nucleotides are TGTGCCAGCAGCTTAGATGGCTCTTCCTACGAGCAGTACTTC.